Below are 23 T cell receptor beta chains sequenced from a single sample in a study of early T cells in non-severe SARS-CoV-2 infection. A single record per CDR3 protein comes from TCRdb applying MiXCR to the 5' RACE reads. The sample yields 84,000 or so distinct CDR3 sequences, 14% to 15% seen once. The material sequenced was whole blood. The receptors come from an adult who was a healthcare worker with PCR-confirmed SARS-CoV-2 infection or an uninfected control (not recorded which).

The chain joins TRBV6-4 to TRBJ2-7; 8 bases are a match to TRBD2. Germline V gene data show CDR1 as MRHNA and CDR2 as SNTAGT. With 4 bases clipped from V and 2 bases from J, the junction kept 13 bases outside the gene matches. The CDR3 loop spans 17 amino acids. The CDR3, as DNA: TGTGCCAGCAGTGCCCTACCCTTCCGACTAGCGCCCTACGAGCAGTACTTC. Translated, it gives CASSALPFRLAPYEQYF.

This clonotype has more than one count but fewer than ten. This sequence joins TRBV29-1 and TRBJ1-5; D possibly corresponds to TRBD1 (5 bases). The CDR3 is made up of 11 amino acids. V shed 6 bases and J shed 11 bases, with 14 bases lying between them. Germline CDR1 and CDR2: SQVTM and ANQGSEA. CDR3 region: CSVIRDAAQHF. The CDR3 DNA follows: TGCAGCGTCATCCGGGACGCGGCCCAGCATTTT.

The V and J genes are TRBV5-1 and TRBJ2-2; 10 bases line up with TRBD2. V was pared by 2 bases and J by 4 bases, with 2 bases of the junction left unmatched. The CDR3 has 15 amino acids. CDR1 and CDR2 from the germline V gene are SGHRS and YFSETQ. The CDR3 loop reads CASSLLAGRTGELFF. The CDR3 DNA reads TGCGCCAGCAGCTTACTAGCGGGGCGCACCGGGGAGCTGTTTTTT.

This clonotype was seen a few times. The chain recombines TRBV5-1 with TRBJ1-2; unclear D gene. CDR3 size: 13 residues. CDR1 SGHRS and CDR2 YFSETQ come from the germline V gene. Trimming shortened V by 0 bases and J by 2 bases, and 5 bases separated the two germline ends. As DNA, the CDR3 is TGCGCCAGCAGCTTGGAGTGGAACTATGGCTACACCTTC. As protein: CASSLEWNYGYTF.

The chain is built from TRBV7-2 and TRBJ2-7; 12 bases are a match to TRBD1. Losses at the gene ends were 1 base for V and 0 bases for J; bases not matched to a gene: 7. This CDR3 comprises 18 residues. CDR1 is SGHTA, CDR2 FQGNSA, per germline. The CDR3 nucleotides are TGTGCCAGCAGCTTAGTGTTTATGGGACAGGGGGCCTCCTACGAGCAGTACTTC. It translates to CASSLVFMGQGASYEQYF.

This clonotype showed up just a few times. A junction end diverges from the germline sequence, so it may reflect a read error. The chain combines TRBV28 with TRBJ2-7; a possible D gene is TRBD1 (5 bases). Per germline, CDR1 MDHEN and CDR2 SYDVKM. CDR3 size: 11 residues. The CDR3 region is CASSLWGSWVF. The DNA for the CDR3 is TGTGCCAGCAGCCTATGGGGCAGCTGGGTCTTC.

The chain uses TRBV2 and TRBJ1-3; TRBD1 aligns across 8 bases. Trimming at V came to 5 bases and at J to 2 bases, leaving 5 bases not matched to a gene. The germline gives CDR1 SNHLY, CDR2 FYNNEI. The CDR3 has 15 amino acids. This CDR3 reads CASSLDREAGNTIYF. The DNA for the CDR3 is TGTGCCAGCAGTCTGGACAGGGAGGCTGGAAACACCATATATTTT.

In this sample, this clonotype is medium-sized. This sequence joins TRBV10-2 and TRBJ2-3; 12 nucleotides align to TRBD2. The CDR3 is made up of 15 amino acids. The V segment lost 6 bases and the J segment 3 bases; nucleotides outside the gene matches: 4. Germline V gene data show CDR1 as WSHSY and CDR2 as SAAADI. As DNA, the CDR3 is TGCGCCAGCAGGGGACTAGCGGGCGGAACAGATACGCAGTATTTT. It yields the protein CASRGLAGGTDTQYF.

The chain employs TRBV6-5 and TRBJ1-1; the D is unclear. The CDR3 consists of 12 residues. CDR1 and CDR2 from the germline V gene are MNHEY and SVGAGI. V lost 5 bases and J 4 bases, leaving 8 bases between the germline ends. The CDR3 loop reads CASSRAGTEAFF. In nucleotides, the CDR3 is TGTGCCAGCAGTCGAGCCGGCACTGAAGCTTTCTTT.

This clonotype appeared a few times. The rearrangement links TRBV3-1 to TRBJ2-7; D remains unclear. V lost 0 bases and J lost 6, with 15 bases in between. CDR1 is LGHDT and CDR2 is YNNKEL in the germline V gene (reference sequence). The CDR3 sequence is 15 residues long. As DNA, the CDR3 is TGTGCCAGCAGCCAAGATTTTCGGGCTTCGGCCGAGCAGTACTTC. Translated: CASSQDFRASAEQYF.

This clonotype was picked up many times. The chain couples TRBV29-1 to TRBJ1-1; D ambiguous. The CDR3 is 10 residues long. Looked up from germline, CDR1 is SQVTM and CDR2 is ANQGSEA. Trimming cost V 6 bases and J 1 base, with 3 bases left between them. The CDR3 sequence is CSVGNTEAFF. DNA of the CDR3: TGCAGCGTGGGGAACACTGAAGCTTTCTTT.

The CDR3 DNA sequence: TGTGCCAGCAGTCCCGGGACAAACGAGCAGTACTTC. Translation: CASSPGTNEQYF. The rearrangement links TRBV12-3 or TRBV12-4 to TRBJ2-7, with TRBD1 as a possible D gene (6 bases). The CDR3 covers 12 residues. Trimming cost V 5 bases and J 5 bases, with 10 bases left between them.

The chain links TRBV6-6 to TRBJ2-1; D is possibly TRBD1 or TRBD2 (5 bases each). Germline assignment: CDR1 MNHNY and CDR2 SVGAGI (reference sequence). V was cut by 0 bases and J by 1 base, with 13 bases left in between. The CDR3 is made up of 17 amino acids. The CDR3 region is CASSYSKQGESYNEQFF. The CDR3 nucleotides read TGTGCCAGCAGTTACTCGAAGCAGGGAGAATCCTACAATGAGCAGTTCTTC.

This clonotype was counted a few times. V is TRBV6-5 and J is TRBJ2-3, with D perhaps TRBD1 (6 bases). The V gene lost 4 bases and the J gene lost 4 bases, with 15 bases spanning the gap. The CDR3 has 15 amino acids. Looked up from germline, CDR1 is MNHEY and CDR2 is SVGAGI. The CDR3 spells CASSFQGRAADTQYF. DNA of the CDR3: TGTGCCAGCAGTTTTCAGGGGCGAGCGGCAGATACGCAGTATTTT.

This clonotype has a handful of counts. V gene TRBV28 combines with J gene TRBJ2-7; D call uncertain. The CDR3 runs to 12 residues. The germline V gene has CDR1 MDHEN and CDR2 SYDVKM. Trimming left V 6 bases short and J 3 bases short, with 9 bases between. The CDR3 nucleotides are TGTGCCAGCAGCTCTGAGTACTACGAGCAGTACTTC. Translating it yields CASSSEYYEQYF.

About this clonotype: A much bigger clone sits one base away, suggesting this may be a read error. The rearrangement links TRBV2 to TRBJ2-3, with D unresolved. The CDR3 is 15 amino acids. V was pared by 5 bases and J by 5 bases, with 17 bases between. CDR1 and CDR2 (germline): SNHLY, FYNNEI. In nucleotides, the CDR3 is TGTGCCAGCAGTATCATACGGGCCGCTAAAGATACGCAGTATTTT. Translated: CASSIIRAAKDTQYF.

The J gene is TRBJ1-6, the V gene TRBV27; D might be TRBD1 (5 bases). This CDR3 has 15 residues. V lost 0 bases and J 7 bases, leaving 10 bases between the germline ends. In germline, CDR1 is MNHEY, CDR2 SMNVEV (reference sequence). The CDR3 spells CASSLSWGRNSPLHF. DNA of the CDR3: TGTGCCAGCAGTTTATCGTGGGGGAGAAATTCACCCCTCCACTTT.

A few counts support this clonotype. The genes are TRBV5-5 and TRBJ1-2, with TRBD1 identical over 7 bases. J gave up 8 bases and V 4 bases, and 5 bases lay outside the gene matches. The germline gives CDR1 SGHKS, CDR2 YYEKEE (reference sequence). This CDR3 is built from 12 residues. The CDR3 sequence: CASSQGQLGYTF. CDR3 nucleotides: TGTGCCAGCAGCCAGGGACAGCTCGGCTACACCTTC.

The chain recombines TRBV20-1 with TRBJ1-2, with D tentatively TRBD1 (5 bases). Between the trimmed V and J ends, which lost 3 bases and 1 base, there was a span of 9 bases. This CDR3 has 13 amino acids. In germline, CDR1 is DFQATT, CDR2 SNEGSKA (reference sequence). This CDR3 reads CSASRDSNYGYTF. CDR3 bases: TGCAGTGCTAGCCGAGACAGTAACTATGGCTACACCTTC.

The table lists this clonotype with a few counts. This chain joins TRBV14 and TRBJ2-3; TRBD1 matches 8 bases. Germline V gene sequence: CDR1 SGHDN, CDR2 FVKESK. The ends lost 5 bases at V and 3 bases at J; junction bases unmatched: 4. This CDR3 is 14 amino acids long. Here the CDR3 reads CASSNRQGTDTQYF. The CDR3 DNA follows: TGTGCCAGCAGCAATCGACAGGGGACAGATACGCAGTATTTT.

V is TRBV20-1 and J is TRBJ2-1, with 8 bases fitting TRBD2. Germline CDR1 is DFQATT and CDR2 is SNEGSKA (reference sequence). The CDR3 extends over 14 amino acids. J lost 7 bases, V lost 5 bases, and 10 bases had no gene match. CDR3 amino acids: CSASLQRGLNEQFF. The CDR3 DNA reads TGCAGTGCTTCCCTACAGCGGGGGTTAAATGAGCAGTTCTTC.

The V gene is TRBV29-1, the J gene TRBJ1-4, with D hard to call. From germline, CDR1 is SQVTM and CDR2 ANQGSEA. Trimming cost V 7 bases and J 2 bases, with 14 bases left between them. This CDR3 contains 14 residues. The CDR3 region is CSGHIAGTNEKLFF. As DNA, the CDR3 is TGCAGCGGGCACATAGCCGGGACTAATGAAAAACTGTTTTTT. Variable domain in full (rest from reference TRBV29-1 and TRBJ1-4): SAVISQKPSRDICQRGTSLTIQCQVDSQVTMMFWYRQQPGQSLTLIATANQGSEATYESGFVIDKFPISRPNLTFSTLTVSNMSPEDSSIYLCSGHIAGTNEKLFFGSGTQLSVL.

This rearrangement joins TRBV5-5 to TRBJ1-1; TRBD1 might be the D (5 bases). The CDR3 consists of 14 residues. Per the germline V gene, CDR1 is SGHKS and CDR2 is YYEKEE (reference sequence). V was cut by 0 bases and J by 11 bases, with 17 bases left in between. The CDR3 DNA follows: TGTGCCAGCAGCTTGGGCGGGCAGGGAAGTCAGGCTTTCTTT. Translation: CASSLGGQGSQAFF.